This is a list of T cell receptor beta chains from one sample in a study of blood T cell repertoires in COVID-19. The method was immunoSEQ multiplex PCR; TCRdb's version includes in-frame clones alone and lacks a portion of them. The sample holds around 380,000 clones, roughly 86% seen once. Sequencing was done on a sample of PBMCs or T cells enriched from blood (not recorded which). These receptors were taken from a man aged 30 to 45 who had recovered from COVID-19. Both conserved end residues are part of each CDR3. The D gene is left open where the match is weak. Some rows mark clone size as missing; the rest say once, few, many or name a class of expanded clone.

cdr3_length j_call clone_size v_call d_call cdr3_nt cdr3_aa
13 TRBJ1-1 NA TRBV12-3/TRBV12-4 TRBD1 TGTGCCAGCAGTCTATCCGACAGGGCTGAAGCTTTCTTT CASSLSDRAEAFF
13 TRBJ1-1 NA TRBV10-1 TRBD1 TGCGCCAGCAAGGACAGGGGGGACACTGAAGCTTTCTTT CASKDRGDTEAFF
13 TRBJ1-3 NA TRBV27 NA TGTGCCAGCAGTGAACAGATTGGAAACACCATATATTTT CASSEQIGNTIYF
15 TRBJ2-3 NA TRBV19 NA TGTGCCAGTAGTATCGGGCAGGGATTCACAGATACGCAGTATTTT CASSIGQGFTDTQYF
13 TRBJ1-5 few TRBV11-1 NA TGTGCCAGCAGCTTAACTGGCAATCAGCCCCAGCATTTT CASSLTGNQPQHF
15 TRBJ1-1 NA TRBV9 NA TGTGCCAGCAGCCCCCGGGCCGGGGAGAACACTGAAGCTTTCTTT CASSPRAGENTEAFF
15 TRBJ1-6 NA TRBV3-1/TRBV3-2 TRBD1 TGTGCCAGCAGCCGAGACAGGGTGTGGAGTTCACCCCTCCACTTT CASSRDRVWSSPLHF
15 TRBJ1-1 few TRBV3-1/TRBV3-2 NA TGTGCCAGCAGCCCAGCGGGGGGATTGAACACTGAAGCTTTCTTT CASSPAGGLNTEAFF
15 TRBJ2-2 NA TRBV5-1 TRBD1 TGCGCCAGCACCGGGGACAGGGGTCGCTCCGGGGAGCTGTTTTTT CASTGDRGRSGELFF
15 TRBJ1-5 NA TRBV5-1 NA TGCGCCAGCAGCTTGACACCGGGGGGGAATCAGCCCCAGCATTTT CASSLTPGGNQPQHF
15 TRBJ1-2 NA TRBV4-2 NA TGTGCCAGCAGCCAAGAGGATAAAGGACTATATGGCTACACCTTC CASSQEDKGLYGYTF
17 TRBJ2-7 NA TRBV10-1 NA TGCGCCAGCAGTGCTAGATACAGGGCGGTAGAGTCTTTCGAGCAGTACTTC CASSARYRAVESFEQYF
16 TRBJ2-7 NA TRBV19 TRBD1 TGTGCCAGTAGTATCAAGGGGGCCGCGCCCCCCTACGAGCAGTACTTC CASSIKGAAPPYEQYF
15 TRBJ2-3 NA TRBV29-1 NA TGCAGCGTTGAACTCGGGGGGCGCATCACAGATACGCAGTATTTT CSVELGGRITDTQYF
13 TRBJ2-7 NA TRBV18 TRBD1 TGTGCCAGCCTCATGGCAGGGGGTAACGAGCAGTACTTC CASLMAGGNEQYF
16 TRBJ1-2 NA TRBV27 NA TGTGCCAGCAGTTCCACAGGATTCCCAAGGGACTATGGCTACACCTTC CASSSTGFPRDYGYTF
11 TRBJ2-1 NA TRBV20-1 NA TGCACGGTAGCCTCCTACAATGAGCAGTTCTTC CTVASYNEQFF
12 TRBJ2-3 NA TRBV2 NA TGTGCCAGCAGGGTATCAGGAGGTACGCAGTATTTT CASRVSGGTQYF
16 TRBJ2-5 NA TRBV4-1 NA TGCGCCAGCAGCCAAGATCAGTTGACAGAACAAGAGACCCAGTACTTC CASSQDQLTEQETQYF
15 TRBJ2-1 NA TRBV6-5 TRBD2 TGTGCCAGCAGGGACGCGGGGGGGGTTTACAATGAGCAGTTCTTC CASRDAGGVYNEQFF
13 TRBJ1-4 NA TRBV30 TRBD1 TGTGCCTACAACAGGGGATTGAATGAAAAACTGTTTTTT CAYNRGLNEKLFF
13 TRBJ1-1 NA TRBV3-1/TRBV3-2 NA TGTGCCAGCAGCCGTTTAGAGAACACTGAAGCTTTCTTT CASSRLENTEAFF
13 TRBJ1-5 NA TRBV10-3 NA TGTGCCATCAGTGACAGGGGAAATCAGCCCCAGCATTTT CAISDRGNQPQHF
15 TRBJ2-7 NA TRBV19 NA TGTGCCAGTAGTTTGATCGGGGGGCCCTCCTACGAGCAGTACTTC CASSLIGGPSYEQYF
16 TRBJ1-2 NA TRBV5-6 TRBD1 TGTGCCAGCAGACCCACGGGACAGGGGCTGGTCGGTGGCTACACCTTC CASRPTGQGLVGGYTF
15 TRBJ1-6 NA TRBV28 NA TGTGCCAGCAGTTTATTACGACAGTATATTTCACCCCTCCACTTT CASSLLRQYISPLHF
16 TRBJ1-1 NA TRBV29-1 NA TGCAGCGTTGAAGAATTTGGGGGGGCGATGAACACTGAAGCTTTCTTT CSVEEFGGAMNTEAFF
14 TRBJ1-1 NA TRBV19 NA TGTGCCAGTAGTATAGCTTACAGGATAACTGAAGCTTTCTTT CASSIAYRITEAFF
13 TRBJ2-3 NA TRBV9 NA TGTGCCAGCAGCGCGTCCATAGCGGATACGCAGTATTTT CASSASIADTQYF
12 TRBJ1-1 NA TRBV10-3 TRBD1 TGTGCCATCAGTGTCCAGGGGGAGGAAGCTTTCTTT CAISVQGEEAFF
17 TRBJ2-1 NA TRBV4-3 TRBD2 TGCGCCAGCAGCCAGGAATACGGGACTAGCGGGTCCAATGAGCAGTTCTTC CASSQEYGTSGSNEQFF
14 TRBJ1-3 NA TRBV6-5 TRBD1 TGTGCCAGCATCGCGACAGGGACTGGAAACACCATATATTTT CASIATGTGNTIYF
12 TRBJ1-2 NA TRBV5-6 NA TGTGCCAGCAGCTTGTCAGGGTATGGCTACACCTTC CASSLSGYGYTF
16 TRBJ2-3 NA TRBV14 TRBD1 TGTGCCAGCAGCACCCGGACAGGGTTCTTCACAGATACGCAGTATTTT CASSTRTGFFTDTQYF
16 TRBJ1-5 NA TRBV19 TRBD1 TGTGCCAGTAGTCCGACCCCAAGGGGGCACGGTCAGCCCCAGCATTTT CASSPTPRGHGQPQHF
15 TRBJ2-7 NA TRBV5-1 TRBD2 TGCGCCAGCGTCCTGGGTGCGGGGGGGCCGTATGAGCAGTACTTC CASVLGAGGPYEQYF
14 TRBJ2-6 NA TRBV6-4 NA TGTGCCAGCAGTCTTAGCTCTGGGGCCAACGTCCTGACTTTC CASSLSSGANVLTF
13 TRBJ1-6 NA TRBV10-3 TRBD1 TGTGCCATCAGGGGACAGGATAATTCACCCCTCCACTTT CAIRGQDNSPLHF
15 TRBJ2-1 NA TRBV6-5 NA TGTGCCAGCAGGACGACAACCCAGATTTACAATGAGCAGTTCTTC CASRTTTQIYNEQFF
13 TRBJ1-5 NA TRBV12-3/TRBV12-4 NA TGTGCCAGCAGTTTATCAGGGGCACAGCCCCAGCATTTT CASSLSGAQPQHF
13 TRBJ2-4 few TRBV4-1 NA TGCGCCAGCAGCCAAGTACAGGGACCCTTTCAGTACTTC CASSQVQGPFQYF
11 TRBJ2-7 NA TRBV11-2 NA TGTGCCAGCAGCCCCCCGGGCGAGCAGTACTTC CASSPPGEQYF
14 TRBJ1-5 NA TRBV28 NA TGTGCCAGCACCGATCTTCAGGGAAATCAGCCCCAGCATTTT CASTDLQGNQPQHF
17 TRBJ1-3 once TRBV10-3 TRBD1 TGTGCCATCAGTGAATGGGACAGTCCGAGCTCTGGAAACACCATATATTTT CAISEWDSPSSGNTIYF
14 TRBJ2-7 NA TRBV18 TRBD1 TGTGCCAGCTCACAGGACAGGGGTTTCTACGAGCAGTACTTC CASSQDRGFYEQYF
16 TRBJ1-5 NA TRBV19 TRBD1 TGTGCCAGTAGTTCACAGGGGGCGAGTAGCAATCAGCCCCAGCATTTT CASSSQGASSNQPQHF
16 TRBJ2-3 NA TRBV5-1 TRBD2 TGCGCCAGCAGCCTTCCGACTAGCGGGGCCACAGATACGCAGTATTTT CASSLPTSGATDTQYF
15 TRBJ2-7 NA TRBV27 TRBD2 TGTGCCAGCAGTGGCATCACTAGCGGGGACTACGAGCAGTACTTC CASSGITSGDYEQYF
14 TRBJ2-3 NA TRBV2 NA TGTGCCAGCAGTGGGGGGGGCGGTGTAGATACGCAGTATTTT CASSGGGGVDTQYF
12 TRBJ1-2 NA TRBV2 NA TGTGCCAGCAGGGGGGCCTTAGATAGCTACACCTTC CASRGALDSYTF
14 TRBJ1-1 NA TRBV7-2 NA TGTGCCAGCAGCTTAGCTCCGGACAGATCTGAAGCTTTCTTT CASSLAPDRSEAFF
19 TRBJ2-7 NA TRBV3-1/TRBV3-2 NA TGTGCCAGCAGCCCGCATCTCTCTAGGGTCGTGATCCCGAGGGACGAGCAGTACTTC CASSPHLSRVVIPRDEQYF
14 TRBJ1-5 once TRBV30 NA TGTGCCTGGAGTTCCTCCTCTAGGGGTCAGCCCCAGCATTTT CAWSSSSRGQPQHF
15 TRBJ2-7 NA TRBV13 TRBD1 TGTGCCAGCAGCTTCGCCCCGGGACAGGGCTACGAGCAGTACTTC CASSFAPGQGYEQYF